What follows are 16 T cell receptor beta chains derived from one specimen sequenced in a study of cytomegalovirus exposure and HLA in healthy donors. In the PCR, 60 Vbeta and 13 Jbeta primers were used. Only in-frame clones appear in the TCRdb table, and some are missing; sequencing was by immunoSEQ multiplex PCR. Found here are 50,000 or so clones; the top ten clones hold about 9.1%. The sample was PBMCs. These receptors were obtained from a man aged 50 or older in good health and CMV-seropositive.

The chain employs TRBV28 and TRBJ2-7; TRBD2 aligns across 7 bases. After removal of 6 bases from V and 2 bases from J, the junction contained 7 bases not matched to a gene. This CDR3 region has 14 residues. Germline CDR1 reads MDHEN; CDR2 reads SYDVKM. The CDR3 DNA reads TGTGCCAGCAGCGCGGGGGTGAGCGCCTACGAGCAGTACTTC. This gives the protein CASSAGVSAYEQYF.

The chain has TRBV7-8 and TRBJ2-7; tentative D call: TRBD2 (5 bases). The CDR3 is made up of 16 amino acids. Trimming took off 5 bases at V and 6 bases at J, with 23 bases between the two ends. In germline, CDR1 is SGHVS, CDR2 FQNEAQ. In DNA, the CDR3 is TGTGCCAGCAGCATAGGGAGCCGGACTGGGAGATCCGAGCAGTACTTC. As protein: CASSIGSRTGRSEQYF.

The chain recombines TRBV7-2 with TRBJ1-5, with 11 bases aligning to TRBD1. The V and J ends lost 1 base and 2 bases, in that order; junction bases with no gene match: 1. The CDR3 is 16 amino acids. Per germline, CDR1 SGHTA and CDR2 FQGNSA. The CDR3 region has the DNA TGTGCCAGCAGCTTAGGGACAGGGGGCGGCAATCAGCCCCAGCATTTT. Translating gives CASSLGTGGGNQPQHF.

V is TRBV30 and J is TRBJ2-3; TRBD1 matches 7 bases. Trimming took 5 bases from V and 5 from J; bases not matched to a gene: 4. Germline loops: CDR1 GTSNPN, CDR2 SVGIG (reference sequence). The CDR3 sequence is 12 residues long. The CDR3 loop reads CAWGTVRDTQYF. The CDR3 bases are TGTGCCTGGGGGACAGTCCGAGATACGCAGTATTTT.

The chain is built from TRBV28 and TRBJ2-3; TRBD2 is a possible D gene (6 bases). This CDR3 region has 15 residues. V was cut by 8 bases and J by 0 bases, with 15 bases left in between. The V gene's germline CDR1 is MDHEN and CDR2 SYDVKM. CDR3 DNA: TGTGCCAGCCCCCCTAGAGGGACTAGCACAGATACGCAGTATTTT. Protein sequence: CASPPRGTSTDTQYF. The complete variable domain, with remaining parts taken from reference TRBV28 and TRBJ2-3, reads DVKVTQSSRYLVKRTGEKVFLECVQDMDHENMFWYRQDPGLGLRLIYFSYDVKMKEKGDIPEGYSVSREKKERFSLILESASTNQTSMYLCASPPRGTSTDTQYFGPGTRLTVL.

The CDR3 here is CASSLRGVPEAFF. CDR3 coding DNA: TGTGCCAGCAGCCTCAGGGGGGTCCCTGAAGCTTTCTTT. The chain has TRBV7-2 and TRBJ1-1; 7 bases fit TRBD1. Trimming took 5 bases from V and 6 from J; bases not matched to a gene: 6. The CDR3 consists of 13 residues. Germline V gene lookup returns CDR1 SGHTA and CDR2 FQGNSA.

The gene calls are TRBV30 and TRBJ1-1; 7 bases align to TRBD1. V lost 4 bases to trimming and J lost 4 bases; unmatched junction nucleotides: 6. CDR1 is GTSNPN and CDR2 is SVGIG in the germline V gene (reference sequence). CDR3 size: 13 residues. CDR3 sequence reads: CAWTGGQGTEAFF. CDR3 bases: TGTGCCTGGACAGGGGGGCAAGGCACTGAAGCTTTCTTT.

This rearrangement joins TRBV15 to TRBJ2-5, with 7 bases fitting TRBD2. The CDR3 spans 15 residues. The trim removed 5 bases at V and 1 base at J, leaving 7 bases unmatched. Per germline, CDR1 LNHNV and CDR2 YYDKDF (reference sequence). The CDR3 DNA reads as TGTGCCACCAGCTCTGGGGGGGGGTTCCAAGAGACCCAGTACTTC. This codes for CATSSGGGFQETQYF.

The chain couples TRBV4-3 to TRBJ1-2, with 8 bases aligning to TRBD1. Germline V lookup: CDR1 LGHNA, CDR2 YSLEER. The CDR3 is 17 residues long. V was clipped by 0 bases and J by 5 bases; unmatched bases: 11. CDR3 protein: CASSQDLRRGRGYGYTF. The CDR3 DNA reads TGCGCCAGCAGCCAAGATCTGCGCAGGGGGCGCGGGTATGGCTACACCTTC.

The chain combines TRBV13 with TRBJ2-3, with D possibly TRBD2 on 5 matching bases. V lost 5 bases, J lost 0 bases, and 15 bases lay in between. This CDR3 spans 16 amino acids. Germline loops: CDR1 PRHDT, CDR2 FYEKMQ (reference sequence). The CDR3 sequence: CASSPKRSSSTDTQYF. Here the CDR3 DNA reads TGTGCCAGCAGCCCTAAGCGGAGTTCTAGCACAGATACGCAGTATTTT.

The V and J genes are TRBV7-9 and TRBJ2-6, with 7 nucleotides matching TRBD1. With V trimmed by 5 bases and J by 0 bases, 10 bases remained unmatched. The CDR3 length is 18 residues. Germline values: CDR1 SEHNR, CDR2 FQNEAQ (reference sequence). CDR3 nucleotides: TGTGCCAGCAGCACGACAGGGAAGAGGGCCTCTGGGGCCAACGTCCTGACTTTC. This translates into CASSTTGKRASGANVLTF.

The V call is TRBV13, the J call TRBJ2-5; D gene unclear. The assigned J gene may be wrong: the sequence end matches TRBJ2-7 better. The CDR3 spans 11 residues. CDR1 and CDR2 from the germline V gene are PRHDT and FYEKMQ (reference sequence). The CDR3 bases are TGTGCCAGCAGCCTCGCCTACGAGCAGTACTTC. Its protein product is CASSLAYEQYF.

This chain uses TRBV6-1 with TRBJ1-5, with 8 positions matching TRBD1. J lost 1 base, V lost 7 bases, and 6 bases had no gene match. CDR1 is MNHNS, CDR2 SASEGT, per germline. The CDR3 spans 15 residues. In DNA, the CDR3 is TGTGCCAGCACCGGACAGGGATGGAGCAATCAGCCCCAGCATTTT. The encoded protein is CASTGQGWSNQPQHF.

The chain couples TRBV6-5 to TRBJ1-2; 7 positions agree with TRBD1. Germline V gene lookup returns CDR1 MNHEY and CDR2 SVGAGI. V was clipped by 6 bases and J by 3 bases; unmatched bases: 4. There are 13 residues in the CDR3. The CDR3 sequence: CASSRQGDYGYTF. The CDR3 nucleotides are TGTGCCAGCAGCAGACAGGGTGACTATGGCTACACCTTC.

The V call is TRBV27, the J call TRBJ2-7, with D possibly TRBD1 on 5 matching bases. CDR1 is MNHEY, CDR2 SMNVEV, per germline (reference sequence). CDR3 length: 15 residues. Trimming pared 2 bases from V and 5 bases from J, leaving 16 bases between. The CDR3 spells CASSLRGPIAHEQYF. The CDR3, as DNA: TGTGCCAGCAGTTTAAGGGGCCCTATCGCCCACGAGCAGTACTTC.

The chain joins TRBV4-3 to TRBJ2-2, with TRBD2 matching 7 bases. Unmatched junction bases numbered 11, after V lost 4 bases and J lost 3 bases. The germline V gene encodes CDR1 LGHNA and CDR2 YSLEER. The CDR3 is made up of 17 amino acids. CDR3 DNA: TGCGCCAGCAGCCGCACCTCTGGACTAGGTGACACCGGGGAGCTGTTTTTT. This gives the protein CASSRTSGLGDTGELFF.